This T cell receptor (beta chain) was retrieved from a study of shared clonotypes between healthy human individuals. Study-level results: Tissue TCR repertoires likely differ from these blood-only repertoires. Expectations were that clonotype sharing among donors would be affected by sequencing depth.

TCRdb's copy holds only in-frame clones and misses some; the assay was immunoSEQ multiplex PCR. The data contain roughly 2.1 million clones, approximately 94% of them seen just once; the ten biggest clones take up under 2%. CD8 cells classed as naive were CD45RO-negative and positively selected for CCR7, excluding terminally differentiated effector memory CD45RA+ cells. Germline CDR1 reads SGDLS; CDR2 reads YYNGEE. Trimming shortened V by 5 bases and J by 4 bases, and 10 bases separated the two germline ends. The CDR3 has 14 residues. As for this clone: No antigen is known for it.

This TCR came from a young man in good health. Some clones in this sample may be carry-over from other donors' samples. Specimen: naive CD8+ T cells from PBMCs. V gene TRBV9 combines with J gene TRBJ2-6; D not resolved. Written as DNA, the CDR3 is TGTGCCAGCAGTGCACGGACCGGGGCCAACGTCCTGACTTTC. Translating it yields CASSARTGANVLTF.